The following is a TCR beta chain sequence with its context. This specimen comes from a study of PD-1 blockade in classical Hodgkin lymphoma. The CDR3 length is 15 residues. Time point in this sample: cycle 4 day 1 (C4D1), after about 6 weeks of nivolumab. There was relapse after autologous stem cell transplantation in every patient, and there was variation in brentuximab vedotin exposure. Here immunoSEQ multiplex PCR was the method, and the copy in TCRdb shows in-frame clones only, minus some. The sample has roughly 90,000 clones, 65% to 85% seen once; the top ten hold about a sixth. This chain links TRBV21-1 with TRBJ2-4; the D call TRBD1 from the table was never checked on the DNA. TRBV21-1 is a known pseudogene. The sample consisted of peripheral blood mononuclear cells (PBMCs), taken before the fourth cycle of nivolumab. The TCR comes from a human donor with classical Hodgkin lymphoma. The CDR3 protein is CASSTRDRGRPGQYF. The CDR3 DNA reads TGTGCCAGCAGCACCCGGGACAGGGGTCGACCCGGTCAGTACTTC.